The 25 T cell receptor beta chains below all came from one sample that was sequenced in a study of identical twins. TCRdb re-called the 5' RACE reads with MiXCR, one entry per CDR3 protein. The table lists about 890,000 distinct CDR3 sequences, more than 9% of them singletons. These data were also filed under a second study, of yellow fever vaccine responses in identical twins.

Sequenced material: PBMCs. Receptor source: a woman under 30 in good health.

This chain joins TRBV4-1 and TRBJ2-7; D not resolved. Germline-derived CDR1 and CDR2 are MGHRA and YSYEKL. V lost 1 base to trimming and J lost 2 bases, with 9 bases between them. The CDR3 has 14 residues. CDR3 bases: TGCGCCAGCAGCCAAGGACCTCTAACCTACGAGCAGTACTTC. Its translation: CASSQGPLTYEQYF.

The genes are TRBV2 and TRBJ2-2; 7 bases map to TRBD1. V trimming: 8 bases; J trimming: 6 bases; junction bases outside the gene matches: 12. The germline gives CDR1 SNHLY, CDR2 FYNNEI. This CDR3 region has 15 residues. In DNA form, the CDR3 reads TGTGCCAGCGAGGACGGGACAGTAAAGGCCGGGGAGCTGTTTTTT. Translating gives CASEDGTVKAGELFF.

The chain couples TRBV6-5 to TRBJ2-1; possibly TRBD1 for D (5 bases). From germline, CDR1 is MNHEY and CDR2 SVGAGI. There are 15 residues in the CDR3. V was trimmed by 2 bases and J by 4 bases, leaving 12 bases between them. The CDR3 region is CASSYGQGRYNEQFF. As DNA, the CDR3 is TGTGCCAGCAGTTACGGGCAGGGAAGGTACAATGAGCAGTTCTTC.

In DNA, the CDR3 is TGTGCCAGCAGTTACTCGTCAACGGGACTTCCCATGGCTGAAGCTTTCTTT. This translates into CASSYSSTGLPMAEAFF. The V and J genes are TRBV6-5 and TRBJ1-1, with D perhaps TRBD1 (5 bases). CDR1 and CDR2 (germline): MNHEY, SVGAGI. The CDR3 consists of 17 residues. V lost 0 bases, J lost 6 bases, and 20 bases lay in between.

This clonotype was observed a few times. The genes are TRBV29-1 and TRBJ2-5; no definite D call. Germline values: CDR1 SQVTM, CDR2 ANQGSEA. The CDR3 contains 12 residues. V lost 4 bases to trimming and J lost 5 bases, with 11 bases between them. The CDR3: CSVVTSGETQYF. CDR3 bases: TGCAGCGTTGTGACATCTGGGGAGACCCAGTACTTC.

The sample holds a few counts of this clonotype. The chain uses TRBV5-6 and TRBJ2-1, with TRBD2 identical over 7 bases. V lost 4 bases, J lost 4 bases, and 8 bases stayed unmatched. CDR3 length: 15 amino acids. Germline CDR1 SGHDT, CDR2 YYEEEE. CDR3 protein: CASSALGGSYNEQFF. CDR3 in DNA: TGTGCCAGCAGCGCCTTGGGGGGGAGTTACAATGAGCAGTTCTTC.

This clonotype has just a few counts. The CDR3 DNA reads as TGCGCCAGCAGCCAAGTTGTGGGACAGGGTTACGAGCAGTACTTC. It codes for CASSQVVGQGYEQYF. The chain combines TRBV4-1 with TRBJ2-7, with 9 bases that match TRBD1. Germline assignment: CDR1 MGHRA and CDR2 YSYEKL. The CDR3 has 15 amino acids. V trimming: 1 base; J trimming: 4 bases; junction bases outside the gene matches: 5.

The V and J genes are TRBV28 and TRBJ2-6; D ambiguous. The V end was cut by 8 bases, the J end by 4 bases, with 9 bases between. CDR1 is MDHEN and CDR2 is SYDVKM in the germline V gene. CDR3 length: 13 residues. CDR3 amino acids: CASQTSGANVLTF. DNA for the CDR3: TGTGCCAGCCAAACCTCCGGGGCCAACGTCCTGACTTTC.

This chain uses TRBV20-1 with TRBJ2-7; TRBD1 aligns across 7 bases. The germline V gene encodes CDR1 DFQATT and CDR2 SNEGSKA (reference sequence). Losses at the gene ends were 6 bases for V and 3 bases for J; bases not matched to a gene: 17. The CDR3 totals 16 residues. CDR3 nucleotides: TGCAGTGCACCCGGGACAGACACCCTTAGAGGCTACGAGCAGTACTTC. It codes for CSAPGTDTLRGYEQYF.

This clonotype came up a few times. The rearrangement links TRBV5-6 to TRBJ2-1; D may be TRBD2 (5 bases). The CDR3 has 19 amino acids. Germline CDR1 reads SGHDT; CDR2 reads YYEEEE. Trimming removed 1 base at V and 4 bases at J, with 24 bases between. In DNA, the CDR3 is TGTGCCAGCAGCTTGACCAGGCCCCGGGCGGGTACCCTTTACAATGAGCAGTTCTTC. Amino acids: CASSLTRPRAGTLYNEQFF.

The CDR3 bases are TGCAGTGCTTGGGACAGGGGAAACACAGATACGCAGTATTTT. Amino acid sequence: CSAWDRGNTDTQYF. V usage is TRBV20-1 and J usage is TRBJ2-3; 10 nucleotides line up with TRBD1. Germline V gives CDR1 DFQATT, CDR2 SNEGSKA (reference sequence). The CDR3 totals 14 residues. The J segment lost 2 bases and the V segment lost 5 bases, leaving 4 bases of the junction unmatched.

The DNA for the CDR3 is TGTGCCAGCAGAAAGAACGGGAGGGCCGGGGAGACCCAGTACTTC. The encoded protein is CASRKNGRAGETQYF. The V call is TRBV7-3, the J call TRBJ2-5; the match to TRBD2 covers 8 bases. Germline CDR1 and CDR2: SGHTA and FQGTGA. V lost 6 bases, J lost 5 bases, and 11 bases stayed unmatched. The CDR3 runs to 15 residues.

This clonotype was picked up a small number of times. J is TRBJ2-2 and V is TRBV6-1, with 12 bases aligning to TRBD2. This CDR3 contains 14 residues. The J segment lost 4 bases and the V segment lost 10 bases, leaving 4 bases of the junction unmatched. Germline V gene lookup returns CDR1 MNHNS and CDR2 SASEGT. Here the CDR3 DNA reads TGTGCCACCCTAGCGGGAGGGACCACCGGGGAGCTGTTTTTT. Translated: CATLAGGTTGELFF.

This rearrangement joins TRBV7-9 to TRBJ1-2, with 8 nucleotides matching TRBD1. The CDR3 extends over 15 amino acids. Germline V CDR1 and CDR2: SEHNR, FQNEAQ (reference sequence). The J segment lost 6 bases and the V segment lost 5 bases, leaving 11 bases of the junction unmatched. CDR3 amino acids: CASSTSGPGQDGYTF. The CDR3 nucleotides are TGTGCCAGCAGCACAAGCGGGCCGGGACAGGATGGCTACACCTTC. The full variable domain, with the rest looked up from reference TRBV7-9 and TRBJ1-2, is DTGVSQNPRHKITKRGQNVTFRCDPISEHNRLYWYRQTLGQGPEFLTYFQNEAQLEKSRLLSDRFSAERPKGSFSTLEIQRTEQGDSAMYLCASSTSGPGQDGYTFGSGTRLTVV.

The chain has TRBV28 and TRBJ2-2, with a tentative D call TRBD2 (5 bases). This CDR3 is built from 16 residues. Trimming left V 2 bases short and J 5 bases short, with 15 bases between. The germline CDR1 and CDR2 sequences are MDHEN and SYDVKM. For the CDR3, the DNA is TGTGCCAGCAGTTTACGGGTCGGGGAAGGGACCGGGGAGCTGTTTTTT. It codes for CASSLRVGEGTGELFF.

The CDR3 protein is CSARATGTSGRVNEQFF. CDR3 sequence (DNA): TGCAGTGCTAGAGCCACAGGGACTAGCGGGAGGGTCAATGAGCAGTTCTTC. The chain carries TRBV20-1 and TRBJ2-1; TRBD2 agrees at 16 bases. CDR1 is DFQATT, CDR2 SNEGSKA, per germline (reference sequence). With V trimmed by 1 base and J by 6 bases, 6 bases remained unmatched. CDR3 size: 17 residues.

The J gene is TRBJ2-3, the V gene TRBV20-1; 7 bases are a match to TRBD2. CDR1 and CDR2 from the germline V gene are DFQATT and SNEGSKA (reference sequence). The V segment lost 3 bases and the J segment 4 bases; nucleotides outside the gene matches: 10. The CDR3 consists of 15 residues. CDR3 sequence: CSASGPAGISDTQYF. The CDR3, as DNA: TGCAGTGCTAGTGGGCCAGCGGGAATCTCAGATACGCAGTATTTT.

This clonotype was detected only a few times. This sequence joins TRBV20-1 and TRBJ1-1, with unresolved D. V dropped 5 bases and J dropped 10 bases, with 14 bases sitting between them. This CDR3 has 11 amino acids. Germline lookup yields CDR1 DFQATT and CDR2 SNEGSKA (reference sequence). The CDR3 DNA follows: TGCAGTGCTCCCCGCGGGCATGGAGCTTTCTTT. The encoded protein is CSAPRGHGAFF.

The chain couples TRBV6-2 or TRBV6-3 to TRBJ2-1; 9 positions match TRBD2. The length of the CDR3 is 15 residues. V trimming: 3 bases; J trimming: 4 bases; junction bases outside the gene matches: 4. Germline V gene data show CDR1 as MNHEY and CDR2 as SVGEGT. This CDR3 reads CASSYSGSWYNEQFF. CDR3 bases: TGTGCCAGCAGTTATAGCGGGAGTTGGTACAATGAGCAGTTCTTC.

V usage is TRBV7-9 and J usage is TRBJ2-1; 10 bases are a match to TRBD2. Germline CDR1 SEHNR, CDR2 FQNEAQ (reference sequence). The CDR3 runs 15 residues. V dropped 5 bases and J dropped 6; count of bases not matched to a gene: 7. The CDR3 bases are TGTGCCAGCAGCGTAAGCGGGAGGGCCTTCAATGAGCAGTTCTTC. Translation: CASSVSGRAFNEQFF.

This clonotype turned up a few times. This chain uses TRBV3-1 with TRBJ2-1; 7 bases are shared with TRBD1. Germline V gene data show CDR1 as LGHDT and CDR2 as YNNKEL (reference sequence). V lost 7 bases and J lost 3; bases outside the gene matches: 9. This CDR3 spans 15 amino acids. The CDR3 DNA reads as TGTGCCAGCAACCTCCGGGACAGAGACTACAATGAGCAGTTCTTC. Its protein is CASNLRDRDYNEQFF.

This clonotype was counted only a few times. The V and J genes are TRBV13 and TRBJ2-3, with D hard to call. V gave up 3 bases and J gave up 1 base, with 17 bases separating them. The CDR3 runs 17 residues. Per the germline V gene, CDR1 is PRHDT and CDR2 is FYEKMQ (reference sequence). This chain's CDR3 is CASSFLTTFDGTDTQYF. The DNA for the CDR3 is TGTGCCAGCAGCTTCCTGACGACGTTTGATGGCACAGATACGCAGTATTTT.

As to this clonotype: The DNA is left out, because the CDR3 cannot be placed on it with certainty; the CDR3 is given as TCRdb lists it. The chain links TRBV6-1 to TRBJ1-2; the table's D call, TRBD1, was not checked against the DNA. The CDR3 contains 16 residues when both ends are counted. CDR1 and CDR2 (germline): MNHNS, SASEGT. The CDR3 here is CASFGPGVGANYGYTF.

This clonotype was counted ten times or more. The chain links TRBV12-3 or TRBV12-4 to TRBJ2-2; 8 bases fit TRBD1. V gave up 5 bases and J gave up 1 base; unmatched junction bases: 3. The CDR3 consists of 15 residues. The CDR3 DNA is TGTGCCAGCAGTGCCGGGACAGGGAACACCGGGGAGCTGTTTTTT. Protein: CASSAGTGNTGELFF.

The chain carries TRBV20-1 and TRBJ2-4; the D call may be TRBD1 or TRBD2 (5 bases each). Trimming took off 6 bases at V and 6 bases at J, with 15 bases between the two ends. Germline V lookup: CDR1 DFQATT, CDR2 SNEGSKA (reference sequence). The CDR3 is made up of 13 amino acids. The chain's CDR3 is CSASDSGGNIQYF. The DNA of the CDR3 is TGCAGTGCGTCCGACAGCGGAGGAAACATTCAGTACTTC.